One sample yielded the 32 T cell receptor beta chains listed below, sequenced in a study of PD-1 blockade in classical Hodgkin lymphoma (dated by TCRdb to 2020 to 2021). The method behind the library was the immunoSEQ multiplex PCR assay. TCRdb mirrors the immuneACCESS table, restricted to in-frame sequences. Some clones are absent from its copies; in checked studies, under half trace to an unresolved V gene, and the reason for the others is unknown. In all, the sample holds about 25,000 clones, and 80% of those were seen once. 6% to 8.5% of the sample is in the top ten clones. According to the study, the label for this sample's time point signals: cycle 1 day 1 (C1D1), immediately before nivolumab initiation. All trial patients had relapsed after autologous stem cell transplantation, with cohorts A, B and C differing in prior brentuximab vedotin exposure. Sequencing used peripheral blood mononuclear cells (PBMCs), obtained at baseline. These receptor sequences come from a human donor with classical Hodgkin lymphoma.

This clone was found once. J is TRBJ2-7 and V is TRBV7-2; no definite D call. CDR1 and CDR2 from the germline V gene are SGHTA and FQGNSA. This CDR3 comprises 13 residues. Trimming pared 4 bases from V and 3 bases from J, leaving 10 bases between. This CDR3 is CASSSPPGYEQYF. CDR3 nucleotides: TGTGCCAGCAGCTCCCCCCCGGGCTACGAGCAGTACTTC.

This clone was detected only a few times. CDR3 bases: TGTGCCAGCAGCTTGGGGACAGCGAAGCTAGCCAAAAACATTCAGTACTTC. This encodes CASSLGTAKLAKNIQYF. The gene calls are TRBV7-9 and TRBJ2-4, with 7 bases matching TRBD1. The CDR3 runs 17 residues. The germline CDR1 and CDR2 sequences are SEHNR and FQNEAQ (reference sequence). Trimming at V came to 3 bases and at J to 0 bases, leaving 8 bases not matched to a gene.

The table lists this clone with a few counts. The V and J genes are TRBV19 and TRBJ1-5; a weak D match, TRBD1 (5 bases). Germline V CDR1 and CDR2: LNHDA, SQIVND (reference sequence). This CDR3 contains 16 residues. V was shortened by 8 bases and J by 0 bases, with 17 bases between the two germline ends. CDR3 region: CASSRDGFNSNQPQHF. The CDR3 DNA reads as TGTGCCAGTTCCCGGGACGGATTCAATAGCAATCAGCCCCAGCATTTT.

The chain couples TRBV6-5 to TRBJ2-7; TRBD1 might be the D (6 bases). This CDR3 spans 14 amino acids. The germline CDR1 and CDR2 sequences are MNHEY and SVGAGI. Trimming stripped 7 bases from V and 0 bases from J, with 13 bases between. The CDR3 DNA reads as TGTGCCAGCAAAGGACAGTTTAGCTCCTACGAGCAGTACTTC. Translation: CASKGQFSSYEQYF.

The chain couples TRBV4-3 to TRBJ1-6; 11 bases are a match to TRBD1. The CDR3 is 19 amino acids. Germline assignment: CDR1 LGHNA and CDR2 YSLEER. After removal of 2 bases from V and 4 bases from J, the junction contained 10 bases not matched to a gene. The DNA for the CDR3 is TGCGCCAGCAGCCAATTCCGCGGGGGACAGGGGGAATATAATTCACCCCTCCACTTT. It yields the protein CASSQFRGGQGEYNSPLHF.

The CDR3 bases are TGCGCCAGCAGCCAAGGAATTAGCGGGGGGAGTCCCCGCTACAATGAGCAGTTCTTC. Its protein is CASSQGISGGSPRYNEQFF. The genes are TRBV4-3 and TRBJ2-1; TRBD2 agrees at 10 bases. The V segment lost 1 base and the J segment 3 bases; nucleotides outside the gene matches: 12. Germline V lookup: CDR1 LGHNA, CDR2 YSLEER. CDR3 length equals 19 residues.

This sequence joins TRBV7-2 and TRBJ1-2, with D unclear. The length of the CDR3 is 11 residues. Germline CDR1 reads SGHTA; CDR2 reads FQGNSA. Trimming left V 7 bases short and J 2 bases short, with 5 bases between. As DNA, the CDR3 is TGTGCCAGCACGGAAAACTATGGCTACACCTTC. This codes for CASTENYGYTF.

The chain uses TRBV19 and TRBJ2-7, with a tentative D call TRBD2 (6 bases). This CDR3 spans 15 amino acids. Germline V gene data show CDR1 as LNHDA and CDR2 as SQIVND (reference sequence). Trimming stripped 0 bases from V and 1 base from J, with 10 bases between. The CDR3 protein is CASSIEGGRSYEQYF. The CDR3 nucleotides read TGTGCCAGTAGTATAGAGGGGGGACGGTCCTACGAGCAGTACTTC.

The chain recombines TRBV2 with TRBJ1-2, with 8 positions matching TRBD1. This CDR3 has 12 residues. V trimming: 4 bases; J trimming: 8 bases; junction bases outside the gene matches: 3. CDR1 and CDR2 (germline): SNHLY, FYNNEI. CDR3 DNA sequence: TGTGCCAGCAGTGGGACAGGGAGCGGCTACACCTTC. Protein: CASSGTGSGYTF.

Only one count was recorded for this clone. The rearrangement joins TRBV7-9 to TRBJ2-7; weak D call: TRBD2 (6 bases). CDR3 size: 12 residues. Germline assignment: CDR1 SEHNR and CDR2 FQNEAQ (reference sequence). The V end lost 7 bases, the J end lost 4 bases, and 11 bases lay between the germline ends. CDR3 coding DNA: TGTGCCAGCACGGCCGGGGGATACGAGCAGTACTTC. This translates into CASTAGGYEQYF.

The chain is built from TRBV6-1 and TRBJ2-7; D may be TRBD1 (6 bases). Per the germline V gene, CDR1 is MNHNS and CDR2 is SASEGT. The CDR3 runs 15 residues. V was shortened by 3 bases and J by 2 bases, with 14 bases between the two germline ends. CDR3 region: CASSDDTGPTYEQYF. As DNA, the CDR3 is TGTGCCAGCAGTGATGATACAGGGCCGACCTACGAGCAGTACTTC.

The rearrangement uses TRBV30 and TRBJ1-6; 11 bases are a match to TRBD1. CDR1 is GTSNPN and CDR2 is SVGIG in the germline V gene (reference sequence). The CDR3 length is 17 residues. V lost 0 bases and J lost 6; bases outside the gene matches: 7. This chain's CDR3 is CAWSVPAGTGGNSPLHF. In DNA form, the CDR3 reads TGTGCCTGGAGTGTACCGGCCGGGACAGGGGGTAATTCACCCCTCCACTTT.

V gene TRBV5-4 combines with J gene TRBJ2-2, with 11 bases matching TRBD2. Germline lookup yields CDR1 SGHNT and CDR2 YYREEE (reference sequence). CDR3 length: 16 residues. Trimming at V came to 1 base and at J to 8 bases, leaving 7 bases not matched to a gene. CDR3 DNA: TGTGCCAGCAGCTTGTTAGCGGGGGGGACGTATGGGGAGCTGTTTTTT. This gives the protein CASSLLAGGTYGELFF.

This chain links TRBV6-5 with TRBJ2-1; 10 nucleotides agree with TRBD2. This CDR3 spans 16 amino acids. Germline V gives CDR1 MNHEY, CDR2 SVGAGI. V was clipped by 4 bases and J by 2 bases; unmatched bases: 5. Written as DNA, the CDR3 is TGTGCCAGCAGTTCTTTAGCGGGGGGCCCCTACAATGAGCAGTTCTTC. Residues: CASSSLAGGPYNEQFF.

V usage is TRBV4-3 and J usage is TRBJ1-2; no clear D. Trimming left V 0 bases short and J 2 bases short, with 7 bases between. The CDR3 runs 14 residues. Germline V gene sequence: CDR1 LGHNA, CDR2 YSLEER. DNA of the CDR3: TGCGCCAGCAGCCAAGAGATAGGGAACTATGGCTACACCTTC. Its translation: CASSQEIGNYGYTF.

The chain is built from TRBV7-8 and TRBJ1-4; unclear D gene. Trimming cost V 5 bases and J 4 bases, with 11 bases left between them. CDR1 SGHVS and CDR2 FQNEAQ come from the germline V gene. This CDR3 is built from 14 residues. CDR3 sequence reads: CASSLDLLNEKLFF. The CDR3 region has the DNA TGTGCCAGCAGCCTGGACTTACTTAATGAAAAACTGTTTTTT.

This chain connects TRBV27 to TRBJ1-2; the match to TRBD1 covers 7 bases. V shed 8 bases, J shed 5 bases, and the junction held 8 bases outside the gene matches. The CDR3 totals 13 residues. The germline V gene encodes CDR1 MNHEY and CDR2 SMNVEV (reference sequence). Written as DNA, the CDR3 is TGTGCCAGCCACAGGGGTTCAGGGTATGGCTACACCTTC. Translating gives CASHRGSGYGYTF.

V and J are TRBV6-5 and TRBJ1-6, with D hard to call. The CDR3 runs 15 residues. Trimming removed 7 bases from V and 0 bases from J, with 10 bases in between. CDR1 is MNHEY, CDR2 SVGAGI, per germline. This chain's CDR3 is CASKPDSSYNSPLHF. CDR3 bases: TGTGCCAGCAAACCGGATAGCTCCTATAATTCACCCCTCCACTTT.

This chain uses TRBV2 with TRBJ2-7; TRBD2 is a possible D gene (6 bases). The CDR3 totals 12 residues. V was cut by 7 bases and J by 6 bases, with 13 bases left in between. Germline-derived CDR1 and CDR2 are SNHLY and FYNNEI. This chain's CDR3 is CASTILGLEQYF. CDR3 coding DNA: TGTGCCAGCACAATCCTGGGACTCGAGCAGTACTTC.

The V call is TRBV27, the J call TRBJ2-7; weak D call: TRBD2 (5 bases). Germline V gene data show CDR1 as MNHEY and CDR2 as SMNVEV (reference sequence). The CDR3 extends over 14 amino acids. Trimming took 4 bases from V and 3 from J, leaving 13 bases between them. CDR3 coding DNA: TGTGCCAGCAGTTCGCAACTAGTAAGCTACGAGCAGTACTTC. Amino acid sequence: CASSSQLVSYEQYF.

This chain connects TRBV28 to TRBJ2-5, with D possibly being TRBD1 or TRBD2 (6 bases each). The CDR3 runs 17 residues. Germline V gives CDR1 MDHEN, CDR2 SYDVKM. Trimming pared 3 bases from V and 6 bases from J, leaving 23 bases between. The CDR3 coding sequence is TGTGCCAGCAGTTTGGCCCCGGGGGCGCAAAGTAAGAAGACCCAGTACTTC. It codes for CASSLAPGAQSKKTQYF.

This chain uses TRBV19 with TRBJ1-2; D possibly corresponds to TRBD1 (5 bases). Deletions cut 1 base from V and 8 bases from J, with 11 bases between. Per the germline V gene, CDR1 is LNHDA and CDR2 is SQIVND (reference sequence). The CDR3 covers 13 residues. CDR3 bases: TGTGCCAGTAGTATAGTAAGGGGAGTGGGCTACACCTTC. Amino acid sequence: CASSIVRGVGYTF.

The CDR3, as DNA: TGCGCCAGCAGCTTCCTTCTAGGGGCCCAAGAGACCCAGTACTTC. Translation gives CASSFLLGAQETQYF. The rearrangement links TRBV5-1 to TRBJ2-5, with D perhaps matching TRBD1 (5 bases). The ends were cut back, 2 bases at V and 1 base at J, with 12 bases in the middle. CDR1 is SGHRS and CDR2 is YFSETQ in the germline V gene. This CDR3 has 15 amino acids.

The V gene is TRBV19, the J gene TRBJ2-3, with D possibly being TRBD1 (5 bases). The germline V gene has CDR1 LNHDA and CDR2 SQIVND (reference sequence). The CDR3 runs 13 residues. Trimming left V 5 bases short and J 3 bases short, with 9 bases between. CDR3 DNA: TGTGCCAGTAGTTCAGCAGGGACAGATACGCAGTATTTT. It yields the protein CASSSAGTDTQYF.

This clone was picked up a small number of times. The chain joins TRBV5-1 to TRBJ1-3; 9 bases agree with TRBD1. Germline V gives CDR1 SGHRS, CDR2 YFSETQ. This CDR3 has 15 amino acids. V gave up 4 bases and J gave up 4 bases; unmatched junction bases: 6. Here the CDR3 reads CASSLTQGAGNTIYF. CDR3 coding DNA: TGCGCCAGCAGCCTAACACAGGGGGCAGGAAACACCATATATTTT.

J is TRBJ2-5 and V is TRBV29-1; TRBD2 is a possible D gene (5 bases). Germline V gene sequence: CDR1 SQVTM, CDR2 ANQGSEA. CDR3 size: 13 residues. With 2 bases removed from V and 4 bases from J, the gap between germline ends came to 11 bases. CDR3 coding DNA: TGCAGCGTTGAAACGGGGATAAGAGAGACCCAGTACTTC. It encodes CSVETGIRETQYF.

This chain connects TRBV16 to TRBJ1-5, with D unclear. The CDR3 extends over 14 amino acids. Germline V lookup: CDR1 KGHSY, CDR2 FQNENV. Trimming removed 1 base at V and 11 bases at J, with 15 bases between. CDR3 nucleotide sequence: TGTGCCAGCAGCCAATATTCAGAGTTTGGGACCCAGCATTTT. Protein product: CASSQYSEFGTQHF.

The chain recombines TRBV27 with TRBJ2-5; D is possibly TRBD1 (6 bases). This CDR3 spans 14 amino acids. V lost 3 bases, J lost 5 bases, and 13 bases lay in between. CDR1 is MNHEY and CDR2 is SMNVEV in the germline V gene (reference sequence). The DNA of the CDR3 is TGTGCCAGCAGTTTCCAGGGGCGAACGGAGACCCAGTACTTC. Translation: CASSFQGRTETQYF.

The chain is built from TRBV4-1 and TRBJ1-5; 10 positions agree with TRBD1. Germline V lookup: CDR1 MGHRA, CDR2 YSYEKL. The V and J ends lost 1 base and 5 bases, in that order; junction bases with no gene match: 5. The CDR3 consists of 16 residues. In nucleotides, the CDR3 is TGCGCCAGCAGCCAAGTACGCGGGACAGGGGATCAGCCCCAGCATTTT. It encodes CASSQVRGTGDQPQHF.

V gene TRBV19 combines with J gene TRBJ2-5; 7 bases are shared with TRBD1. Germline V lookup: CDR1 LNHDA, CDR2 SQIVND (reference sequence). V shed 6 bases and J 3 bases; nucleotides not matched to a gene: 7. This CDR3 contains 14 residues. The CDR3 here is CASRTNRGEETQYF. CDR3 DNA: TGTGCCAGTAGAACTAACAGGGGTGAAGAGACCCAGTACTTC.

This clone was detected a few times. This chain uses TRBV5-1 with TRBJ2-7, with TRBD1 identical over 7 bases. CDR1 is SGHRS, CDR2 YFSETQ, per germline. The CDR3 has 17 residues. J gave up 2 bases and V 3 bases, and 14 bases lay outside the gene matches. This CDR3 is CASSWGIDRDETYEQYF. In nucleotides, the CDR3 is TGCGCCAGCAGCTGGGGGATAGACAGGGATGAGACCTACGAGCAGTACTTC. The full variable domain, in which reference TRBV5-1 and TRBJ2-7 provide the parts outside the CDR3, is KAGVTQTPRYLIKTRGQQVTLSCSPISGHRSVSWYQQTPGQGLQFLFEYFSETQRNKGNFPGRFSGRQFSNSRSEMNVSTLELGDSALYLCASSWGIDRDETYEQYFGPGTRLTVT.

The rearrangement joins TRBV25-1 to TRBJ2-3; 7 nucleotides agree with TRBD1. CDR3 length: 13 residues. Germline V lookup: CDR1 MGHDK, CDR2 SYGVNS. V was pared by 9 bases and J by 6 bases, with 9 bases of the junction left unmatched. CDR3 sequence: CASKTTGSDTQYF. The CDR3 nucleotides read TGTGCCAGTAAGACGACAGGGTCTGATACGCAGTATTTT.